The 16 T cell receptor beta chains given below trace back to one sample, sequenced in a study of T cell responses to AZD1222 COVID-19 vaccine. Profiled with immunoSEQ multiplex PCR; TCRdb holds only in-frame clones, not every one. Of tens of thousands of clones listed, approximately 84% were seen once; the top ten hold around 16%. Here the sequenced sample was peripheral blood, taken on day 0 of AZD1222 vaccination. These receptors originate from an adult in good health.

The CDR3 loop reads CASSSQGQASGNTIYF. The CDR3 bases are TGCGCCAGCAGCTCACAAGGACAGGCCTCTGGAAACACCATATATTTT. The chain uses TRBV5-1 and TRBJ1-3; 7 positions agree with TRBD1. The CDR3 has 16 residues. V was clipped by 3 bases and J by 0 bases; unmatched bases: 6. The germline gives CDR1 SGHRS, CDR2 YFSETQ.

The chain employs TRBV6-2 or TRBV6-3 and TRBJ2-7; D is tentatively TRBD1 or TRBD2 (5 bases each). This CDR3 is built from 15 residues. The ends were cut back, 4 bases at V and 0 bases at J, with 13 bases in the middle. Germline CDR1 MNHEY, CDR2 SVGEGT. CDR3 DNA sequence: TGTGCCAGCAGTTTTATCCAGGGACCCTCCTACGAGCAGTACTTC. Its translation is CASSFIQGPSYEQYF.

CDR3 sequence (DNA): TGTGCCAGCAGCGGCTCCGCGTTGGGGGGGGACGGCCAAGAGACCCAGTACTTC. It encodes CASSGSALGGDGQETQYF. The chain uses TRBV7-2 and TRBJ2-5; the match to TRBD2 covers 7 bases. Germline CDR1 reads SGHTA; CDR2 reads FQGNSA. The V gene end was trimmed by 5 bases and the J gene end by 1 base; junction bases not matched to a gene: 16. The CDR3 consists of 18 residues.

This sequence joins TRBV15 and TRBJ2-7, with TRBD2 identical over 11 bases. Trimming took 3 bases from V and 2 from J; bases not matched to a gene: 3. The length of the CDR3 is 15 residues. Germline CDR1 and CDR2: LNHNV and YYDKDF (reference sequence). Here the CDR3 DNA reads TGTGCCACCAGCAGCAAACTAGCGGGGGCCTACGAGCAGTACTTC. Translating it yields CATSSKLAGAYEQYF.

CDR3 region: CASNKGVNTGELFF. CDR3 nucleotides: TGTGCCAGCAACAAAGGGGTGAACACCGGGGAGCTGTTTTTT. This chain joins TRBV11-3 and TRBJ2-2; D perhaps matches TRBD1 (5 bases). Trimming left V 7 bases short and J 1 base short, with 10 bases between. This CDR3 is built from 14 residues. Germline assignment: CDR1 SGHNT and CDR2 YENEEA.

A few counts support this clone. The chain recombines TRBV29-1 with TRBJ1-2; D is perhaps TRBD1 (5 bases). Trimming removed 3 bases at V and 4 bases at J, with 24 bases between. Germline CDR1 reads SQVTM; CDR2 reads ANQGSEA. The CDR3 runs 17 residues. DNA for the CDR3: TGCAGCGTTGAGGGTCCGGGACTAGAATTGAGAGGCTATGGCTACACCTTC. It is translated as CSVEGPGLELRGYGYTF.

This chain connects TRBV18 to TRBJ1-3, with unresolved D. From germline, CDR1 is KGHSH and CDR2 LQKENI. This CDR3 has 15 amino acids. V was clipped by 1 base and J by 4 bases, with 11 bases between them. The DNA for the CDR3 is TGTGCCAGCTCACCACAGGGCTCTCTGGGAAACACCATATATTTT. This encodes CASSPQGSLGNTIYF.

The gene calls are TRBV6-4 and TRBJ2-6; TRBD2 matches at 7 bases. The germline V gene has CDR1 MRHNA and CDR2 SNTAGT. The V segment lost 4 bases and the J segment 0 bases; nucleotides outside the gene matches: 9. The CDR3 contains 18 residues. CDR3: CASSAIAGFSSGANVLTF. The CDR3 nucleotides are TGTGCCAGCAGTGCTATAGCGGGCTTTAGCTCTGGGGCCAACGTCCTGACTTTC.

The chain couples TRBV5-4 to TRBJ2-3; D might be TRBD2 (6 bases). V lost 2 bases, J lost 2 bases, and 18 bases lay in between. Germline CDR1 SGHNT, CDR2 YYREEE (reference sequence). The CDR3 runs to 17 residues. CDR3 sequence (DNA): TGTGCCAGCAGCTTCGGTAGCGGACTAACGATCACAGATACGCAGTATTTT. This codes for CASSFGSGLTITDTQYF.

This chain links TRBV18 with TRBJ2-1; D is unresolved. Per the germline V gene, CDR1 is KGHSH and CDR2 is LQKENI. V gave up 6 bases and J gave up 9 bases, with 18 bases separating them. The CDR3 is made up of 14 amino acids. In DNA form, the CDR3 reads TGTGCCAGCTCCGGATATTCCAAGGCCAGTGAGCAGTTCTTC. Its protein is CASSGYSKASEQFF.

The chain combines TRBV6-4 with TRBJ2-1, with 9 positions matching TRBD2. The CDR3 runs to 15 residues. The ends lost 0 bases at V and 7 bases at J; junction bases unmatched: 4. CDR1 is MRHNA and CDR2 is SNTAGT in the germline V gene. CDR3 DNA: TGTGCCAGCAGTGACTCTAGCGGGAGTAGGAATGAGCAGTTCTTC. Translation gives CASSDSSGSRNEQFF.

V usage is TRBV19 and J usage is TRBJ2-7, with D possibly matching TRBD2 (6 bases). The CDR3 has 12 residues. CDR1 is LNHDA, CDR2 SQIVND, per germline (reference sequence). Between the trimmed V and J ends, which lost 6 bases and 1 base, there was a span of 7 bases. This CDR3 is CASSGGSYEQYF. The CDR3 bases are TGTGCCAGTAGCGGGGGATCCTACGAGCAGTACTTC. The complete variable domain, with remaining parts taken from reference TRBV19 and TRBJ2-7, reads DGGITQSPKYLFRKEGQNVTLSCEQNLNHDAMYWYRQDPGQGLRLIYYSQIVNDFQKGDIAEGYSVSREKKESFPLTVTSAQKNPTAFYLCASSGGSYEQYFGPGTRLTVT.

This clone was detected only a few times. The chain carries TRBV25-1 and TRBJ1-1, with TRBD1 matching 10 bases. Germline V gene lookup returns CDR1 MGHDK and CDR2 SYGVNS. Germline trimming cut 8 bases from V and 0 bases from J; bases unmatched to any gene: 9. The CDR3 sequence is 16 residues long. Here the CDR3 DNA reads TGTGCCAGCCCCATAGGGGGACAGGGGATGAACACTGAAGCTTTCTTT. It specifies CASPIGGQGMNTEAFF. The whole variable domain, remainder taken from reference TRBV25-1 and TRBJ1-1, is EADIYQTPRYLVIGTGKKITLECSQTMGHDKMYWYQQDPGMELHLIHYSYGVNSTEKGDLSSESTVSRIRTEHFPLTLESARPSHTSQYLCASPIGGQGMNTEAFFGQGTRLTVV.

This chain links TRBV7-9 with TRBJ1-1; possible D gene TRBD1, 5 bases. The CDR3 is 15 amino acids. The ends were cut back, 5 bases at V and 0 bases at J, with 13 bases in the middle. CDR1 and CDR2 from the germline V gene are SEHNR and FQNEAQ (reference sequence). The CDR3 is CASSRGEGMNTEAFF. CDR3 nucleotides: TGTGCCAGCAGCCGAGGGGAGGGAATGAACACTGAAGCTTTCTTT.

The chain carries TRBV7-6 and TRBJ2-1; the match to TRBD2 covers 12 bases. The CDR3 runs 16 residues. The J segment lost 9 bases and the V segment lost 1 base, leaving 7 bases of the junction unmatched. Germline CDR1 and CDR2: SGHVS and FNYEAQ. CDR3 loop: CASSLVSGLAGSEQFF. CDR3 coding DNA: TGTGCCAGCAGCTTAGTCTCAGGACTAGCGGGAAGTGAGCAGTTCTTC.

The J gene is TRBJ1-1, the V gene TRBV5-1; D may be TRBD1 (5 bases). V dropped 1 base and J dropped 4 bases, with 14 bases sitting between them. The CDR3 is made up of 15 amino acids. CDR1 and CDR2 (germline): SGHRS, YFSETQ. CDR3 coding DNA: TGCGCCAGCAGCTTGAAAGGGGAGGTGGGCACTGAAGCTTTCTTT. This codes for CASSLKGEVGTEAFF.